In this sample, the clone carrying this T cell receptor (beta chain) turned up a few times. Both TCR beta VDJ combination and CDR3 sequence profiling were carried out. Genomic DNA was the template for this profiling. TCRdb itself ran the reads through MiXCR, one entry per CDR3 protein. The sample yields over 200,000 distinct CDR3 sequences, around 63% seen once. This sample was included in a study of CD8+CD57+ T cells in acquired aplastic anemia. The overall study: The mean DNA yield obtained from sorted CD4+ and CD8+ cells came to roughly 3.4 ug.

V was cut by 5 bases and J by 5 bases, with 13 bases left in between. Per germline, CDR1 SGHTA and CDR2 FQGNSA. The CDR3 runs to 15 residues. The origin of this receptor is a human donor in good health. The chain employs TRBV7-2 and TRBJ1-6; D is perhaps TRBD1 (6 bases). The sequenced sample consisted of sorted CD4+, CD8+, or CD8+CD57+ T cells (not recorded which) from PBMCs. CDR3: CASSRVTGNNSPLHF. CDR3 sequence (DNA): TGTGCCAGCAGCCGCGTGACAGGAAATAATTCACCCCTCCACTTT.